The 17 T cell receptor beta chains below were found in one sample sequenced in a study of blood T cell repertoires in COVID-19. Assay used: immunoSEQ multiplex PCR; TCRdb lists only in-frame clones, some missing. Among roughly 260,000 clones, 82% were seen once, and the ten largest hold about 3%. Sequencing was done on a sample of peripheral blood. These receptors came from a woman aged 18-29 years with acute or convalescent COVID-19.

V is TRBV6-1 and J is TRBJ2-2; TRBD1 agrees at 10 bases. CDR3 length equals 15 residues. Germline values: CDR1 MNHNS, CDR2 SASEGT. V shed 2 bases and J 7 bases; nucleotides not matched to a gene: 4. The CDR3 DNA follows: TGTGCCAGCAGTGAACTGACAGGGGGCCACGGGGAGCTGTTTTTT. Protein sequence: CASSELTGGHGELFF.

The J gene is TRBJ1-5, the V gene TRBV28; 11 bases match TRBD1. There are 20 residues in the CDR3. V was clipped by 4 bases and J by 8 bases; unmatched bases: 22. The germline V gene encodes CDR1 MDHEN and CDR2 SYDVKM. This CDR3 is CASSSYHIPGQGAPLKPQHF. The CDR3 DNA is TGTGCCAGCAGTTCCTATCACATACCTGGACAGGGGGCTCCGTTGAAGCCCCAGCATTTT.

The chain recombines TRBV19 with TRBJ2-5, with 10 bases that match TRBD1. Germline V gives CDR1 LNHDA, CDR2 SQIVND (reference sequence). V trimming: 4 bases; J trimming: 5 bases; junction bases outside the gene matches: 7. The CDR3 has 15 residues. The CDR3 nucleotides read TGTGCCAGTAGTAACATATGGACAGGGGGTGAGACCCAGTACTTC. Its protein is CASSNIWTGGETQYF.

This clone has a handful of counts. The rearrangement links TRBV18 to TRBJ2-2; 7 bases line up with TRBD1. This CDR3 is 17 amino acids long. Germline-derived CDR1 and CDR2 are KGHSH and LQKENI. Unmatched junction bases numbered 9, after V lost 1 base and J lost 4 bases. CDR3: CASSPLRSGGVTGELFF. In nucleotides, the CDR3 is TGTGCCAGCTCACCACTCAGATCAGGGGGAGTCACCGGGGAGCTGTTTTTT.

The chain employs TRBV19 and TRBJ2-2, with TRBD1 matching over 8 bases. V gave up 3 bases and J gave up 7 bases; unmatched junction bases: 10. Looked up from germline, CDR1 is LNHDA and CDR2 is SQIVND (reference sequence). The CDR3 consists of 16 residues. DNA for the CDR3: TGTGCCAGTAGTATCTGGGGGCAGGGGGCCCACGGGGAGCTGTTTTTT. This codes for CASSIWGQGAHGELFF.

The count of this clone is one. The chain uses TRBV25-1 and TRBJ1-2; weak D call: TRBD1 (5 bases). V lost 0 bases and J 8 bases, leaving 13 bases between the germline ends. This CDR3 is built from 14 residues. Germline V gene data show CDR1 as MGHDK and CDR2 as SYGVNS. The CDR3 loop reads CASSEYAGRNGYTF. In DNA, the CDR3 is TGTGCCAGCAGTGAATATGCGGGGCGGAACGGCTACACCTTC.

The CDR3 here is CASSTRAGQPQHF. In DNA, the CDR3 is TGTGCCAGCAGTACCCGAGCGGGGCAGCCCCAGCATTTT. The gene calls are TRBV28 and TRBJ1-5; the D is unclear. The CDR3 covers 13 residues. Trimming left V 5 bases short and J 7 bases short, with 12 bases between. The germline CDR1 and CDR2 sequences are MDHEN and SYDVKM.

This clone occurred a few times. This chain connects TRBV30 to TRBJ1-1, with 8 positions matching TRBD1. The CDR3 sequence is 14 residues long. With V trimmed by 3 bases and J by 2 bases, 5 bases remained unmatched. CDR1 and CDR2 (germline): GTSNPN, SVGIG (reference sequence). CDR3 bases: TGTGCCTGGAGGAGAGACAGGGGTAACACTGAAGCTTTCTTT. Amino acids: CAWRRDRGNTEAFF.

The chain couples TRBV28 to TRBJ2-1, with 9 bases identical to TRBD1. The CDR3 runs 16 residues. Germline V CDR1 and CDR2: MDHEN, SYDVKM. Trimming took 7 bases from V and 6 from J; bases not matched to a gene: 13. Here the CDR3 DNA reads TGTGCCAGCATCGGAAGCGGGACAGGGTGGTCCAATGAGCAGTTCTTC. This encodes CASIGSGTGWSNEQFF.

This clone appeared once. This rearrangement joins TRBV28 to TRBJ2-7, with TRBD1 matching over 7 bases. The germline V gene has CDR1 MDHEN and CDR2 SYDVKM. This CDR3 comprises 16 residues. Germline trimming cut 8 bases from V and 5 bases from J; bases unmatched to any gene: 18. The CDR3, as DNA: TGTGCCAGCCGAAGTTTAGCTGGCAGGGGGACAAACGAGCAGTACTTC. This encodes CASRSLAGRGTNEQYF. The variable domain in full, with the rest retrieved from reference TRBV28 and TRBJ2-7, is DVKVTQSSRYLVKRTGEKVFLECVQDMDHENMFWYRQDPGLGLRLIYFSYDVKMKEKGDIPEGYSVSREKKERFSLILESASTNQTSMYLCASRSLAGRGTNEQYFGPGTRLTVT.

The genes are TRBV30 and TRBJ1-5; no firm D call. V gave up 3 bases and J gave up 3 bases, with 12 bases separating them. CDR3 size: 14 residues. Germline V gene sequence: CDR1 GTSNPN, CDR2 SVGIG (reference sequence). The CDR3 nucleotides are TGTGCCTGGAGCGCCACGGGATTCAATCAGCCCCAGCATTTT. Residues: CAWSATGFNQPQHF.

The genes are TRBV9 and TRBJ2-7; 7 nucleotides line up with TRBD2. This CDR3 region has 15 residues. With V trimmed by 0 bases and J by 5 bases, 8 bases remained unmatched. The germline CDR1 and CDR2 sequences are SGDLS and YYNGEE. The CDR3 DNA sequence: TGTGCCAGCAGCGTAGGAGGGAGGGAAACCCACGAGCAGTACTTC. This codes for CASSVGGRETHEQYF.

This chain joins TRBV5-5 and TRBJ1-4; TRBD1 might be the D (6 bases). This CDR3 region has 15 residues. The germline gives CDR1 SGHKS, CDR2 YYEKEE (reference sequence). Trimming removed 0 bases from V and 8 bases from J, with 14 bases in between. CDR3 in DNA: TGTGCCAGCAGCTTGGGGGACAACAAAGGGGAAAAACTGTTTTTT. Translated: CASSLGDNKGEKLFF.

This clone is a singleton in its sample. This chain uses TRBV9 with TRBJ1-3; maybe TRBD1 (5 bases). V was pared by 0 bases and J by 4 bases, with 8 bases between. The germline V gene has CDR1 SGDLS and CDR2 YYNGEE. This CDR3 has 14 amino acids. CDR3 coding DNA: TGTGCCAGCAGCGTAGGCGGGGACGGAAACACCATATATTTT. Amino acid sequence: CASSVGGDGNTIYF.

The gene calls are TRBV30 and TRBJ2-2; unclear D gene. V shed 3 bases and J shed 4 bases, with 6 bases lying between them. The CDR3 consists of 12 residues. Germline CDR1 and CDR2: GTSNPN and SVGIG (reference sequence). The CDR3 region is CAWRGGTGELFF. The CDR3 DNA reads TGTGCCTGGAGAGGCGGCACCGGGGAGCTGTTTTTT. Complete variable domain (other parts from reference TRBV30 and TRBJ2-2): SQTIHQWPATLVQPVGSPLSLECTVEGTSNPNLYWYRQAAGRGLQLLFYSVGIGQISSEVPQNLSASRPQDRQFILSSKKLLLSDSGFYLCAWRGGTGELFFGEGSRLTVL.

The gene calls are TRBV3-1 (or the pseudogene TRBV3-2) and TRBJ1-1; D remains ambiguous. Germline lookup yields CDR1 LGHDT and CDR2 YNNKEL (reference sequence). Trimming removed 3 bases from V and 7 bases from J, with 6 bases in between. The length of the CDR3 is 11 residues. CDR3 coding DNA: TGTGCCAGCAGCCAGTACAGTGAAGCTTTCTTT. Translating it yields CASSQYSEAFF.

V usage is TRBV5-1 and J usage is TRBJ2-7; D might be TRBD2 (5 bases). The CDR3 is 13 amino acids. Germline loops: CDR1 SGHRS, CDR2 YFSETQ. V was cut by 2 bases and J by 3 bases, with 9 bases left in between. CDR3 residues: CASSFEGVYEQYF. The DNA of the CDR3 is TGCGCCAGCAGCTTTGAGGGAGTCTACGAGCAGTACTTC.